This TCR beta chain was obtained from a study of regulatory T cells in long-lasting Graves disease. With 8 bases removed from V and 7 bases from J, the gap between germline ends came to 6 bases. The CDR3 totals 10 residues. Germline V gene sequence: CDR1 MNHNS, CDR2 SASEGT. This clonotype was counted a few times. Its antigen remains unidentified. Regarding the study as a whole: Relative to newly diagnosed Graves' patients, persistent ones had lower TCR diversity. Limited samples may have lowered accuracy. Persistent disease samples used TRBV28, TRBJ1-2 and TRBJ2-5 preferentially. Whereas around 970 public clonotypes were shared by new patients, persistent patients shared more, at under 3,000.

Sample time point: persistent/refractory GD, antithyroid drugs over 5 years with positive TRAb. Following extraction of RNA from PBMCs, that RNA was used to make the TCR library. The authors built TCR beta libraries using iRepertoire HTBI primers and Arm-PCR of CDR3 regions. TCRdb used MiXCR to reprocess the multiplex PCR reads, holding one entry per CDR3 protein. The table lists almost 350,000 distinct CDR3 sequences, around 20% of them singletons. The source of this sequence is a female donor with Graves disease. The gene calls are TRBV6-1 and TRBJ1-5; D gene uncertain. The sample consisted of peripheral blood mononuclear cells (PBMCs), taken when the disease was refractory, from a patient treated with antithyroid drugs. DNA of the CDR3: TGTGCCAGCCATCGGCAGCCCCAGCATTTT. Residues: CASHRQPQHF.